The rows below give T cell receptor beta chains drawn from one sample of a study of T cell responses to AZD1222 COVID-19 vaccine. Sequenced by immunoSEQ multiplex PCR; TCRdb stores in-frame clones only, minus some. Here the sample spans 30,000 to 35,000 clones, 80% to 95% being singletons. Specimen: peripheral blood, collected on day 0 of AZD1222 vaccination. These receptors all stem from an adult in good health. Both conserved end residues are part of each CDR3. The D gene is left open where the match is weak. Size values are once, few and many counts, or a class for expanded clones, and some rows have none.

d_gene	abundance	j_gene	v_gene	CDR3aa
.	.	TRBJ1-2	TRBV6-5	CASSLTGPGGYTF
.	.	TRBJ1-5	TRBV11-3	CAPQGRQVHSSNQPQHF
TRBD2	.	TRBJ2-7	TRBV7-6	CASSWGGDLVREQYF
.	.	TRBJ1-6	TRBV9	CASSVGHQDSPLHF
.	once	TRBJ2-1	TRBV12-5	CASGFRNPSVQGDSDEQFF
TRBD1	.	TRBJ1-3	TRBV7-7	CASSLGQGFTRGNTIYF
.	.	TRBJ1-6	TRBV9	CASSAVLNSPLHF
.	.	TRBJ1-5	TRBV19	CASSPTGDGRDSNQPQHF
.	.	TRBJ2-7	TRBV10-2	CASTGTLTYEQYF
.	.	TRBJ2-2	TRBV29-1	CSVEYRSGELFF
.	.	TRBJ1-1	TRBV6-5	CASSRDNYGNTEAFF
TRBD1	once	TRBJ1-6	TRBV5-4	CASSLGGGGRDSPLHF
.	.	TRBJ1-1	TRBV29-1	CSVGEGSEAFF
.	.	TRBJ1-2	TRBV11-2	CASRLSGDPGGYTF
TRBD2	.	TRBJ2-1	TRBV5-4	CASSLPQSGLAGQGEQFF
TRBD1	.	TRBJ1-5	TRBV19	CASSNRQGSILIQPQHF
.	.	TRBJ1-2	TRBV6-2/TRBV6-3	CASSVVAGGYTF
.	few	TRBJ2-7	TRBV5-4	CASSLGRVREQYF
.	.	TRBJ2-1	TRBV10-1	CASSLSGTSEQFF
.	.	TRBJ1-2	TRBV6-5	CATNGLYGYTF
TRBD1	.	TRBJ2-7	TRBV6-5	CASSSRTGGGEQYF
.	once	TRBJ1-2	TRBV10-3	CATNADRYGYTF
.	.	TRBJ1-5	TRBV15	CATSATTTSNQPQHF